Listed below are T cell receptor beta chains from one sample, sequenced in a study of early T cells in non-severe SARS-CoV-2 infection. TCRdb ran MiXCR on the 5' RACE reads and lists one entry per CDR3 protein. The table lists 60,000 or so distinct CDR3 sequences, about 15% of them singletons, with approximately 9.1% in the top ten. The sample was whole blood, taken at baseline. The receptors stem from an adult who was a healthcare worker with PCR-confirmed SARS-CoV-2 infection or an uninfected control (not recorded which). Each CDR3 is given with its conserved first and last residue.

v_gene,CDR3aa
TRBV7-2,CASSPPGQGFEQYF
TRBV29-1,CSFRQGANTGELFF
TRBV29-1,CSVTGGGWSTEAFF
TRBV28,CASRSRFQETQYF
TRBV4-1,CASSPNSGANVLTF
TRBV7-3,CASSLHMNTEAFF
TRBV12-3/TRBV12-4,CASSPDRGELFF
TRBV5-1,CASSLEGPEAFF
TRBV10-3,CAITLDRQNSPLHF
TRBV5-1,CASSLNGEPYNEQFF
TRBV28,CASSSTAKGYNSPLHF
TRBV20-1,CSASRGLNQPQHF
TRBV7-2,CASSRQGGNEKLFF
TRBV7-2,CASSFSYGRGGYEQYF
TRBV20-1,CSAREPGTGRNYGYTF
TRBV12-3/TRBV12-4,CASSFTGNQPQHF
TRBV20-1,CSARDRLAGASEQFF
TRBV7-3,CASSLGSGDEQYF
TRBV10-3,CAIKAGDINEQFF
TRBV19,CASRVVSSTDTQYF
TRBV29-1,CSVEEMWGKAKNIQYF
TRBV12-3/TRBV12-4,CASTANTEAFF
TRBV5-6,CASSLAGRGAFYEQYF
TRBV28,CASSLWESENTEAFF
TRBV18,CASSPSEGFEAFF
TRBV5-5,CASSQTSGNNEQFF
TRBV28,CASGSYEQFF
TRBV7-2,CASSPGLAGGNIQYF
TRBV10-1,CASSVGAATEAFF
TRBV28,CASSYSFRGPTEAFF
TRBV5-1,CASSLEDSPNEQFF
TRBV4-2,CASSQDLQDPGANVLTF
TRBV7-3,CASSADRETQYF
TRBV6-5,CASSLRSGDNEQFF
TRBV18,CASSPRDRETTEAFF